This TCR beta chain derives from a study of regulatory T cells in long-lasting Graves disease. Documented time point: newly diagnosed GD, antithyroid drugs for less than 3 months. TCR sequences were obtained from RNA taken from PBMCs. Germline assignment: CDR1 SQVTM and CDR2 ANQGSEA. V dropped 4 bases and J dropped 5; count of bases not matched to a gene: 1. The CDR3 extends over 12 amino acids. In this sample, this clonotype turned up many times. Building the TCR beta libraries relied on iRepertoire HTBI primers, and CDR3 regions underwent Arm-PCR. Each CDR3 protein gets one entry after TCRdb re-called the multiplex PCR reads with MiXCR. The sample gives about 420,000 distinct CDR3 sequences, roughly 15% of which show up once; around 23% is in the top ten. The data were also submitted as part of a second study, on T cells in Graves' hyperthyroidism and ophthalmopathy. That report notes: Stability of Graves' hyperthyroidism was defined as absent ophthalmopathy progression within 18 months.

This clonotype originated in a young woman with Graves disease. V is TRBV29-1 and J is TRBJ2-1; 8 positions agree with TRBD2. The material was peripheral blood mononuclear cells (PBMCs), obtained at new diagnosis, from a patient treated with antithyroid drugs. The CDR3 loop reads CSVGGRHNEQFF. The CDR3 DNA reads as TGCAGCGTTGGCGGGAGGCACAATGAGCAGTTCTTC.